The 9 T cell receptor beta chains presented below share a single source sample, sequenced in a study of blood T cell repertoires in COVID-19. Here immunoSEQ multiplex PCR was the method, and the copy in TCRdb shows in-frame clones only, minus some. The sample carries roughly 230,000 clones, 90% recorded once. Sequenced input: peripheral blood. These receptors came from an older woman with COVID-19, enrolled during active disease.

This clone was observed a single time. CDR3: CASSINRGQPPQHF. DNA of the CDR3: TGTGCCAGCTCAATTAACAGGGGGCAGCCGCCCCAGCATTTT. J is TRBJ1-5 and V is TRBV18; 9 bases fit TRBD1. Trimming removed 5 bases from V and 9 bases from J; junction bases left unmatched: 8. In germline, CDR1 is KGHSH, CDR2 LQKENI. The CDR3 runs 14 residues.

The chain combines TRBV30 with TRBJ2-1; the match to TRBD2 covers 12 bases. From germline, CDR1 is GTSNPN and CDR2 SVGIG (reference sequence). The CDR3 consists of 12 residues. J gave up 11 bases and V 3 bases, and 2 bases lay outside the gene matches. CDR3 nucleotide sequence: TGTGCCTGGAGGACTAGCGGGGGCCAGCAGTTCTTC. Protein product: CAWRTSGGQQFF.

V usage is TRBV7-2 and J usage is TRBJ2-7; 8 bases agree with TRBD2. This CDR3 is built from 14 residues. With 3 bases clipped from V and 3 bases from J, the junction kept 4 bases outside the gene matches. Germline V gene sequence: CDR1 SGHTA, CDR2 FQGNSA. The DNA for the CDR3 is TGTGCCAGCAGCTTTAGCGGGGTTAACTACGAGCAGTACTTC. This gives the protein CASSFSGVNYEQYF.

V and J are TRBV7-2 and TRBJ1-3; 7 bases match TRBD1. The germline gives CDR1 SGHTA, CDR2 FQGNSA. This CDR3 is 17 amino acids long. The ends lost 2 bases at V and 0 bases at J; junction bases unmatched: 7. The CDR3 here is CASSLSTGALSGNTIYF. The CDR3 DNA follows: TGTGCCAGCAGCTTATCCACAGGGGCGCTCTCTGGAAACACCATATATTTT.

The chain carries TRBV2 and TRBJ1-1, with TRBD1 matching 9 bases. The CDR3 totals 15 residues. Trimming took 5 bases from V and 5 from J; bases not matched to a gene: 9. The V gene's germline CDR1 is SNHLY and CDR2 FYNNEI. The CDR3 reads CASSSQDRGVTEAFF. CDR3 sequence (DNA): TGTGCCAGCAGTTCACAGGACAGGGGAGTAACTGAAGCTTTCTTT.

V gene TRBV28 combines with J gene TRBJ1-5; D is unresolved. Trimming removed 3 bases from V and 6 bases from J, with 18 bases in between. Germline CDR1 and CDR2: MDHEN and SYDVKM. The CDR3 is made up of 16 amino acids. CDR3 amino acids: CASSFVATIRGQPQHF. CDR3 in DNA: TGTGCCAGCAGTTTCGTTGCAACTATTCGGGGTCAGCCCCAGCATTTT.

This clone was detected once. The chain is built from TRBV28 and TRBJ1-2; the match to TRBD1 covers 7 bases. Unmatched junction bases numbered 4, after V lost 2 bases and J lost 4 bases. This CDR3 has 14 amino acids. Per the germline V gene, CDR1 is MDHEN and CDR2 is SYDVKM. Here the CDR3 reads CASSLNRGLYGYTF. CDR3 DNA: TGTGCCAGCAGTTTAAACAGGGGCCTCTATGGCTACACCTTC.

This chain uses TRBV2 with TRBJ2-7; 11 positions match TRBD2. J gave up 2 bases and V 4 bases, and 1 base lay outside the gene matches. Germline lookup yields CDR1 SNHLY and CDR2 FYNNEI. The CDR3 sequence is 14 residues long. CDR3 nucleotide sequence: TGTGCCAGCAGTGGACTAGCGGGGACCTACGAGCAGTACTTC. It yields the protein CASSGLAGTYEQYF. The whole variable domain, filled in from reference TRBV2 and TRBJ2-7, reads EPEVTQTPSHQVTQMGQEVILRCVPISNHLYFYWYRQILGQKVEFLVSFYNNEISEKSEIFDDQFSVERPDGSNFTLKIRSTKLEDSAMYFCASSGLAGTYEQYFGPGTRLTVT.

The chain recombines TRBV6-1 with TRBJ1-2; 9 positions agree with TRBD1. J gave up 3 bases and V 4 bases, and 18 bases lay outside the gene matches. Germline V lookup: CDR1 MNHNS, CDR2 SASEGT. This CDR3 region has 19 residues. The CDR3 protein is CASSVIDPGQGFDDYGYTF. DNA for the CDR3: TGTGCCAGCAGTGTAATTGACCCGGGACAGGGATTCGATGACTATGGCTACACCTTC.